This is a list of T cell receptor beta chains from one sample in a study of T cells expressing NK-cell markers. TCRdb re-called the 5' RACE reads and shows each CDR3 protein once, DNA omitted. The sample includes about 260,000 distinct CDR3 sequences. The sequencing sample was made of blood T cells: a sorted CD56 or NKG2C T cell subset, CD4+ or CD8+ T cells, or bulk PBMC T cells (not recorded which). Receptor source: a woman aged 18-69 years in good health. CDR3s include the opening cysteine and the closing phenylalanine or tryptophan.

CSASRDNYSNQPQHF	TRBV20-1	TRBJ1-5
CASRTAGLSGANVLTF	TRBV7-8	TRBJ2-6
CSVEGVQGPFYGYTF	TRBV29-1	TRBJ1-2
CASSVGLAGGNNEQFF	TRBV9	TRBJ2-1
CASSLGDTLQYF	TRBV5-1	TRBJ2-7
CASSLRGEAFF	TRBV12-3/TRBV12-4	TRBJ1-1
CSARNSTGNTIYF	TRBV20-1	TRBJ1-3
CASSYSKSGGYNEQFF	TRBV6-5	TRBJ2-1
CASSQLPGSNEKLFF	TRBV14	TRBJ1-4
CASTLTGSFNEQFF	TRBV28	TRBJ2-1
CASSYLILARDTQYF	TRBV6-2/TRBV6-3	TRBJ2-3
CASRLPGPLYNEQFF	TRBV7-2	TRBJ2-1
CASSGDGARYTF	TRBV12-3/TRBV12-4	TRBJ1-2
CASSLSGRGRNTEAFF	TRBV7-2	TRBJ1-1
CASSQGQAQYF	TRBV6-2/TRBV6-3	TRBJ2-5
CASSKPVGDTQYF	TRBV5-4	TRBJ2-3
CSATGTLYVAFF	TRBV20-1	TRBJ1-1
CATSRDRLAGGNEQFF	TRBV15	TRBJ2-1
CASSLDISPEGTQYF	TRBV5-1	TRBJ2-5
CSADPAGAITDTQYF	TRBV20-1	TRBJ2-3
CASSPLQRGSTDTQYF	TRBV7-6	TRBJ2-3
CSVERLRAGELFF	TRBV29-1	TRBJ2-2
CARSFVGEQFF	TRBV5-3	TRBJ2-1
CSAPDSSGGVKKQYF	TRBV20-1	TRBJ2-3
CSAGDRASYNEQFF	TRBV29-1	TRBJ2-1
CSARAQAKGANVLTF	TRBV20-1	TRBJ2-6
CSAPRRDERSRGGKAFF	TRBV20-1	TRBJ1-1
CASGPGGDTQYF	TRBV12-3/TRBV12-4	TRBJ2-3
CASSPQGGYGYTF	TRBV7-2	TRBJ1-2
CASSQRNEQFF	TRBV3-1	TRBJ2-1
CASSLYGTSGYNEQFF	TRBV5-1	TRBJ2-1
CSASMGSSFGFF	TRBV20-1	TRBJ2-1
CSHGGVQDGYTF	TRBV29-1	TRBJ1-2
CSAARTSGFYEQYF	TRBV20-1	TRBJ2-7
CASIPRGSSYEQYF	TRBV5-1	TRBJ2-7
CSADRGSGRKIDEQYF	TRBV20-1	TRBJ2-7
CAIGIGARETQYF	TRBV10-3	TRBJ2-5
CASSLRLDPKTYEQYF	TRBV28	TRBJ2-7
CASSPDFGIQETQYF	TRBV6-1	TRBJ2-5
CASSLARPYNSPLHF	TRBV11-2	TRBJ1-6
CASSLSPFYEQYF	TRBV11-3	TRBJ2-7
CASSLTGQGSEKLFF	TRBV7-2	TRBJ1-4
CSARRALQETQYF	TRBV20-1	TRBJ2-5
CASSPLDRGAGELFF	TRBV4-2	TRBJ2-2
CASSLGWEGRETQYF	TRBV5-1	TRBJ2-5
CASVFENTGELFF	TRBV5-1	TRBJ2-2
CASSLTRTEYNEQFF	TRBV5-1	TRBJ2-1
CASSSFSAGGVYGYTF	TRBV11-2	TRBJ1-2
CASSLFLAGVADTQYF	TRBV5-1	TRBJ2-3
CASSLRDSSGNTIYF	TRBV9	TRBJ1-3
CSARLGQGRHTEAFF	TRBV20-1	TRBJ1-1
CASSFRGRTNEKLFF	TRBV7-9	TRBJ1-4
CASSFFPGTPRVGTEAFF	TRBV7-3	TRBJ1-1
CSVADDTYNEQFF	TRBV29-1	TRBJ2-1
CASSEQIMNTEAFF	TRBV12-3/TRBV12-4	TRBJ1-1
CSAVPWGKNTGELFF	TRBV29-1	TRBJ2-2
CASSQPGGGSNTEAFF	TRBV18	TRBJ1-1
CASSYRTGELFF	TRBV11-3	TRBJ2-2
CASFGRGGTGELFF	TRBV5-1	TRBJ2-2